This TCR beta chain came from a study of shared clonotypes between healthy human individuals. Study findings and constraints: Specimens sampled were limited to blood, with tissue repertoires likely differing. Among donors, sharing of clonotypes was expected to be affected by sequencing depth.

Germline loops: CDR1 SGHRS, CDR2 YFSETQ. This CDR3 spans 15 amino acids. Deletions cut 1 base from V and 5 bases from J, with 15 bases between. The count of this clone is one. Its matching antigen is unknown. Sequencing used immunoSEQ multiplex PCR; TCRdb keeps in-frame clones, though not all of them. The sample holds roughly 2.5 million clones, roughly nine tenths seen once. The TCR comes from a man aged 18-30 years in good health. Material for sequencing was naive CD4+ T cells sorted from blood. Subset defined: CD45RA+ positively selected. The chain is built from TRBV5-1 and TRBJ2-5; D call uncertain. The CDR3 sequence is CASSLFSRAEETQYF. In nucleotides, the CDR3 is TGCGCCAGCAGCTTGTTCAGCCGAGCCGAGGAGACCCAGTACTTC.